One and the same sample provided the 12 T cell receptor beta chains below, sequenced in a study of shared clonotypes between healthy human individuals. Data came from immunoSEQ multiplex PCR; TCRdb stores just in-frame clones and leaves some out. The sample shows about 1.9 million clones, around 93% of them seen only once. CD45RO-negative, CCR7-selected cells formed the naive CD8 fraction, which excluded terminally differentiated effector memory CD45RA+ cells. Specimen: naive CD8+ T cells from PBMCs. These receptors came from a man aged 18 to 35 in good health. Some clones in this sample may be carry-over from other donors' samples.

This rearrangement joins TRBV4-1 to TRBJ2-7; D is perhaps TRBD1 or TRBD2 (5 bases each). The V gene's germline CDR1 is MGHRA and CDR2 YSYEKL. V shed 2 bases and J shed 12 bases, with 17 bases lying between them. CDR3 size: 13 residues. The CDR3 nucleotides read TGCGCCAGCAGCCAAACTGGGGGTGAATTCTCGTACTTC. Protein sequence: CASSQTGGEFSYF.

V usage is TRBV7-8 and J usage is TRBJ2-3; no clear D gene. The CDR3 covers 15 residues. Germline loops: CDR1 SGHVS, CDR2 FQNEAQ. V was cut by 2 bases and J by 2 bases, with 11 bases left in between. CDR3: CASSLSTRNTDTQYF. DNA for the CDR3: TGTGCCAGCAGCTTATCCACCCGCAACACAGATACGCAGTATTTT.

This clone has just one count. The V gene is TRBV27, the J gene TRBJ2-2, with 7 nucleotides matching TRBD2. The CDR3 has 18 amino acids. With V trimmed by 5 bases and J by 3 bases, 15 bases remained unmatched. Germline loops: CDR1 MNHEY, CDR2 SMNVEV (reference sequence). The CDR3 nucleotides are TGTGCCAGCAGTGCGCTCATGTGGCGGGAGCCCTACACCGGGGAGCTGTTTTTT. It specifies CASSALMWREPYTGELFF.

This clone was seen once. V usage is TRBV13 and J usage is TRBJ1-2; D is undetermined. Germline CDR1 PRHDT, CDR2 FYEKMQ (reference sequence). Trimming pared 3 bases from V and 3 bases from J, leaving 11 bases between. The CDR3 spans 14 residues. The CDR3 DNA is TGTGCCAGCAGCTTTGAAGGGTTTGACTATGGCTACACCTTC. As protein: CASSFEGFDYGYTF.

This clone was counted only a few times. The J gene is TRBJ1-5, the V gene TRBV2; 9 nucleotides align to TRBD1. The V gene end was trimmed by 4 bases and the J gene end by 7 bases; junction bases not matched to a gene: 2. Looked up from germline, CDR1 is SNHLY and CDR2 is FYNNEI. The CDR3 totals 13 residues. The CDR3 nucleotides read TGTGCCAGCAGTGGACAGGGGGGGCAGCCCCAGCATTTT. Its translation is CASSGQGGQPQHF.

This clone showed up just once. The chain joins TRBV6-1 to TRBJ2-3; D is possibly TRBD2 (6 bases). The germline CDR1 and CDR2 sequences are MNHNS and SASEGT. This CDR3 spans 16 amino acids. Between the trimmed V and J ends, which lost 2 bases and 1 base, there was a span of 13 bases. The CDR3 nucleotides are TGTGCCAGCAGTGAATGGGCCAGGGAGGGCACAGATACGCAGTATTTT. Its translation is CASSEWAREGTDTQYF.

The chain links TRBV27 to TRBJ2-1; possible D gene TRBD2, 7 bases. With 0 bases removed from V and 4 bases from J, the gap between germline ends came to 13 bases. Germline CDR1 and CDR2: MNHEY and SMNVEV (reference sequence). CDR3 size: 16 residues. The CDR3 DNA follows: TGTGCCAGCAGTTTATCGGCGGGGGCCTTTTACAATGAGCAGTTCTTC. This translates into CASSLSAGAFYNEQFF.

This chain uses TRBV6-1 with TRBJ2-7; possible D gene TRBD2, 7 bases. Germline V gene data show CDR1 as MNHNS and CDR2 as SASEGT. V was trimmed by 10 bases and J by 4 bases, leaving 17 bases between them. This CDR3 is built from 13 residues. As DNA, the CDR3 is TGTGCCACGATGGGAGGGGGGGTATACGAGCAGTACTTC. Protein: CATMGGGVYEQYF.

The V call is TRBV11-2, the J call TRBJ2-7; 8 bases fit TRBD1. Germline CDR1 and CDR2: SGHAT and FQNNGV. The ends lost 5 bases at V and 6 bases at J; junction bases unmatched: 6. CDR3 length equals 13 residues. This CDR3 reads CASSITGGGEQYF. DNA of the CDR3: TGTGCCAGCAGCATTACAGGGGGAGGCGAGCAGTACTTC.

The rearrangement joins TRBV28 to TRBJ2-5; 13 bases line up with TRBD2. The CDR3 loop spans 21 amino acids. Germline V CDR1 and CDR2: MDHEN, SYDVKM. Trimming took 1 base from V and 1 from J; bases not matched to a gene: 15. The CDR3: CASSLSTTGTSGMVAQETQYF. The CDR3, as DNA: TGTGCCAGCAGTTTATCCACAACCGGGACTAGCGGGATGGTGGCCCAAGAGACCCAGTACTTC. The full variable domain, rest sourced from reference TRBV28 and TRBJ2-5, is DVKVTQSSRYLVKRTGEKVFLECVQDMDHENMFWYRQDPGLGLRLIYFSYDVKMKEKGDIPEGYSVSREKKERFSLILESASTNQTSMYLCASSLSTTGTSGMVAQETQYFGPGTRLLVL.

This chain links TRBV13 with TRBJ2-7; 7 bases agree with TRBD1. Germline loops: CDR1 PRHDT, CDR2 FYEKMQ (reference sequence). The CDR3 spans 18 residues. V shed 1 base and J 4 bases; nucleotides not matched to a gene: 16. The CDR3 sequence is CASSLEAGGFRIRYEQYF. The CDR3 DNA reads TGTGCCAGCAGCTTAGAGGCAGGGGGTTTTCGAATCAGGTACGAGCAGTACTTC. Variable domain in full (rest from reference TRBV13 and TRBJ2-7): AAGVIQSPRHLIKEKRETATLKCYPIPRHDTVYWYQQGPGQDPQFLISFYEKMQSDKGSIPDRFSAQQFSDYHSELNMSSLELGDSALYFCASSLEAGGFRIRYEQYFGPGTRLTVT.

V usage is TRBV5-6 and J usage is TRBJ2-7; 7 nucleotides align to TRBD2. Germline lookup yields CDR1 SGHDT and CDR2 YYEEEE. The CDR3 extends over 15 amino acids. J gave up 2 bases and V 4 bases, and 9 bases lay outside the gene matches. CDR3 residues: CASSPRDYQAYEQYF. The CDR3 nucleotides are TGTGCCAGCAGCCCCCGGGACTACCAGGCCTACGAGCAGTACTTC.